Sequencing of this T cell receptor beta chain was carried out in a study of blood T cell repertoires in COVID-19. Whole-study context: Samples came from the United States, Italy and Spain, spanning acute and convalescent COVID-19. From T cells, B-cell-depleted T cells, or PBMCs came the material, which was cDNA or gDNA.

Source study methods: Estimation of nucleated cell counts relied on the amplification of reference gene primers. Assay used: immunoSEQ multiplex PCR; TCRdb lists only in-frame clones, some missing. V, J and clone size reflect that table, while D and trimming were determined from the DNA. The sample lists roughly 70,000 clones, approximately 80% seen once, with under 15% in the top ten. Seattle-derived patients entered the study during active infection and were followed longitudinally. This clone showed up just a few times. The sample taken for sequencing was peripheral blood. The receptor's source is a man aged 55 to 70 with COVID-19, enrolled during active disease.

CDR3: CASSLRAGDEQFF. For the CDR3, the DNA is TGTGCCAGCAGTTTACGAGCGGGGGATGAGCAGTTCTTC. The chain uses TRBV28 and TRBJ2-1, with 8 nucleotides matching TRBD2. Germline CDR1 reads MDHEN; CDR2 reads SYDVKM. V shed 2 bases and J 8 bases; nucleotides not matched to a gene: 2. The CDR3 is made up of 13 amino acids.